The 16 T cell receptor beta chains below all came from one sample that was sequenced in a study of blood T cell repertoires in COVID-19 (TCRdb year 2020). Library preparation employed the immunoSEQ multiplex PCR assay. TCRdb provides this immuneACCESS table in a form limited to in-frame rearrangements. Some clones are lacking; in checked studies, under half of them reflect an unresolved V gene, and why the rest are absent is not known. Within this sample are roughly 300,000 clones, with almost 85% of them counted one time only. The top ten hold around 7.2% of the sample. Material: peripheral blood. The receptors stem from a human donor in a cohort sampled during active COVID-19.

The chain uses TRBV27 and TRBJ2-7; TRBD1 aligns across 10 bases. J was trimmed by 4 bases and V by 4 bases; bases with no gene match: 7. The CDR3 has 15 residues. CDR1 MNHEY and CDR2 SMNVEV come from the germline V gene (reference sequence). The CDR3 loop reads CASSSSDRGLYEQYF. CDR3 DNA sequence: TGTGCCAGCAGTTCAAGTGACAGGGGGCTGTACGAGCAGTACTTC.

This clone has just one count. The gene calls are TRBV29-1 and TRBJ2-7, with no clear D. Germline CDR1 SQVTM, CDR2 ANQGSEA. This CDR3 region has 12 residues. The germline V and J ends were trimmed by 6 bases and 0 bases, with 9 bases remaining between them. The CDR3 loop reads CSVPGNSYEQYF. The CDR3 DNA follows: TGCAGCGTCCCAGGAAACTCCTACGAGCAGTACTTC.

The DNA for the CDR3 is TGTGCCAGCAGCGCCGGGACAGGGGGCGGAAAACTGTTTTTT. This gives the protein CASSAGTGGGKLFF. V usage is TRBV9 and J usage is TRBJ1-4; 12 bases line up with TRBD1. The CDR3 length is 14 residues. The germline V gene has CDR1 SGDLS and CDR2 YYNGEE. The junction had 4 bases not matched to a gene; V was cut back by 3 bases and J by 10 bases.

V and J are TRBV11-2 and TRBJ1-2, with a tentative D call TRBD1 (6 bases). V lost 1 base to trimming and J lost 2 bases, with 8 bases between them. In germline, CDR1 is SGHAT, CDR2 FQNNGV. The CDR3 sequence is 14 residues long. The CDR3 sequence: CASSLGTGNYGYTF. CDR3 in DNA: TGTGCCAGCAGCTTAGGAACAGGGAACTATGGCTACACCTTC.

V is TRBV7-9 and J is TRBJ2-5; tentative D call: TRBD2 (5 bases). CDR1 is SEHNR and CDR2 is FQNEAQ in the germline V gene (reference sequence). The CDR3 totals 17 residues. Trimming took off 3 bases at V and 4 bases at J, with 21 bases between the two ends. This CDR3 reads CASSFPRLGVFRETQYF. The CDR3 DNA sequence: TGTGCCAGCAGCTTTCCTCGCCTCGGGGTTTTTCGAGAGACCCAGTACTTC.

The chain combines TRBV12-3 or TRBV12-4 with TRBJ1-3; D ambiguous. With 8 bases removed from V and 7 bases from J, the gap between germline ends came to 12 bases. The CDR3 has 12 amino acids. The CDR3 reads CASHWGGNTIYF. The DNA of the CDR3 is TGTGCCAGCCACTGGGGAGGGAACACCATATATTTT.

The chain uses TRBV7-9 and TRBJ1-1; the D is unclear. This CDR3 region has 13 residues. The V gene lost 1 base and the J gene lost 8 bases, with 11 bases spanning the gap. Germline values: CDR1 SEHNR, CDR2 FQNEAQ (reference sequence). CDR3 sequence (DNA): TGTGCCAGCAGCTTAGAGTCGGGTATAGAAGCTTTCTTT. Its protein product is CASSLESGIEAFF.

The chain has TRBV24-1 and TRBJ1-2, with no clear D. This CDR3 is 12 amino acids long. Trimming stripped 9 bases from V and 2 bases from J, with 9 bases between. Germline-derived CDR1 and CDR2 are KGHDR and SFDVKD. CDR3 in amino acids: CATDDGNYGYTF. The CDR3, as DNA: TGTGCCACCGACGACGGGAACTATGGCTACACCTTC.

V usage is TRBV18 and J usage is TRBJ1-2, with D possibly matching TRBD1 (5 bases). Trimming stripped 3 bases from V and 0 bases from J, with 14 bases between. The CDR3 runs to 16 residues. Germline CDR1 reads KGHSH; CDR2 reads LQKENI. CDR3 bases: TGTGCCAGCTCACCGACGATAGGGGTAGCTAACTATGGCTACACCTTC. Translating gives CASSPTIGVANYGYTF. Supplemented by reference TRBV18 and TRBJ1-2, the full variable domain reads NAGVMQNPRHLVRRRGQEARLRCSPMKGHSHVYWYRQLPEEGLKFMVYLQKENIIDESGMPKERFSAEFPKEGPSILRIQQVVRGDSAAYFCASSPTIGVANYGYTFGSGTRLTVV.

The chain links TRBV5-1 to TRBJ2-1, with 8 bases matching TRBD1. The V gene end was trimmed by 4 bases and the J gene end by 8 bases; junction bases not matched to a gene: 8. This CDR3 spans 14 amino acids. Per germline, CDR1 SGHRS and CDR2 YFSETQ. DNA of the CDR3: TGCGCCAGCAGCCGGGCAGGGGGCGAGGATGAGCAGTTCTTC. Protein sequence: CASSRAGGEDEQFF.

This sequence joins TRBV19 and TRBJ1-5; D is possibly TRBD1 (6 bases). The CDR3 sequence is 15 residues long. V was clipped by 7 bases and J by 0 bases, with 13 bases between them. Germline V lookup: CDR1 LNHDA, CDR2 SQIVND (reference sequence). CDR3 nucleotides: TGTGCCAGTATTAACAGGGTAAATAGCAATCAGCCCCAGCATTTT. Its translation is CASINRVNSNQPQHF. The full variable domain, completed using reference TRBV19 and TRBJ1-5, is DGGITQSPKYLFRKEGQNVTLSCEQNLNHDAMYWYRQDPGQGLRLIYYSQIVNDFQKGDIAEGYSVSREKKESFPLTVTSAQKNPTAFYLCASINRVNSNQPQHFGDGTRLSIL.

V usage is TRBV30 and J usage is TRBJ2-7, with 9 nucleotides matching TRBD1. This CDR3 region has 14 residues. CDR1 GTSNPN and CDR2 SVGIG come from the germline V gene (reference sequence). V was pared by 1 base and J by 5 bases, with 6 bases of the junction left unmatched. The CDR3 spells CAWSGDRVNHEQYF. The CDR3 region has the DNA TGTGCCTGGAGTGGGGACAGGGTAAACCACGAGCAGTACTTC.

V usage is TRBV11-3 and J usage is TRBJ1-1; 7 bases agree with TRBD1. The length of the CDR3 is 14 residues. The V gene's germline CDR1 is SGHNT and CDR2 YENEEA. Trimming cost V 1 base and J 5 bases; bases outside gene matches: 4. CDR3 amino acids: CASSLGPRGTEAFF. The DNA of the CDR3 is TGTGCCAGCAGCTTAGGACCCAGGGGGACTGAAGCTTTCTTT. Using reference TRBV11-3 and TRBJ1-1 for the parts outside the CDR3, the full variable domain is EAGVVQSPRYKIIEKKQPVAFWCNPISGHNTLYWYLQNLGQGPELLIRYENEEAVDDSQLPKDRFSAERLKGVDSTLKIQPAELGDSAVYLCASSLGPRGTEAFFGQGTRLTVV.

The chain joins TRBV24-1 to TRBJ1-6, with D unresolved. The V gene lost 3 bases and the J gene lost 5 bases, with 13 bases spanning the gap. The germline CDR1 and CDR2 sequences are KGHDR and SFDVKD. CDR3 length: 16 residues. The CDR3 nucleotides are TGTGCCACCAGTGATGCCCTGGCAGGCGATAATTCACCCCTCCACTTT. This sequence encodes CATSDALAGDNSPLHF.

This clone is a singleton in its sample. V usage is TRBV6-5 and J usage is TRBJ1-3, with D perhaps matching TRBD1 (5 bases). Per germline, CDR1 MNHEY and CDR2 SVGAGI. V was cut by 0 bases and J by 2 bases, with 8 bases left in between. The CDR3 contains 15 residues. CDR3 nucleotide sequence: TGTGCCAGCAGTTACTCGCTCAGGGCTGGAAACACCATATATTTT. Amino acid sequence: CASSYSLRAGNTIYF.

V is TRBV14 and J is TRBJ1-2; TRBD1 matches 7 bases. Germline V gene data show CDR1 as SGHDN and CDR2 as FVKESK. J gave up 0 bases and V 4 bases, and 11 bases lay outside the gene matches. CDR3 length: 17 residues. The CDR3 is CASSPRQGRVANYGYTF. The DNA for the CDR3 is TGTGCCAGCAGCCCCAGACAGGGTCGGGTAGCTAACTATGGCTACACCTTC.